The 29 T cell receptor beta chains given below trace back to one sample, sequenced in a study of tissue T cells after allogeneic stem cell transplantation. Libraries were prepared by immunoSEQ multiplex PCR; TCRdb keeps only in-frame clonotypes and omits some of them. The data contain roughly 10,000 clones, less than 65% of them singletons. Sample: tissue from the jejunum, taken at autopsy. Receptor source: a woman aged 18 to 55 with breast cancer.

The chain links TRBV6-5 to TRBJ2-1; 9 bases map to TRBD1. The CDR3 is made up of 16 amino acids. Germline V gene sequence: CDR1 MNHEY, CDR2 SVGAGI. J was trimmed by 6 bases and V by 2 bases; bases with no gene match: 8. The CDR3, as DNA: TGTGCCAGCAGTTACACGACCGGGACAGGGACCAATGAGCAGTTCTTC. This translates into CASSYTTGTGTNEQFF.

This clone was detected only once. This chain links TRBV29-1 with TRBJ2-3; tentatively, D is TRBD1 or TRBD2 (6 bases each). CDR1 is SQVTM, CDR2 ANQGSEA, per germline. There are 16 residues in the CDR3. The V end lost 0 bases, the J end lost 2 bases, and 15 bases lay between the germline ends. The CDR3 DNA sequence: TGCAGCGTTGAAGACTCCGCGGGACACCTCACAGATACGCAGTATTTT. As protein: CSVEDSAGHLTDTQYF.

This clone is medium-sized by share. The V gene is TRBV10-1, the J gene TRBJ2-5; D is perhaps TRBD1 (5 bases). Between the trimmed V and J ends, which lost 7 bases and 5 bases, there was a span of 17 bases. Per the germline V gene, CDR1 is WNHNN and CDR2 is SYGVQD (reference sequence). The CDR3 runs to 14 residues. Here the CDR3 reads CASTFGPGNETQYF. The CDR3 nucleotides read TGCGCCAGCACCTTCGGACCAGGGAATGAGACCCAGTACTTC.

This chain links TRBV2 with TRBJ1-2; 9 nucleotides agree with TRBD1. There are 11 residues in the CDR3. CDR1 and CDR2 (germline): SNHLY, FYNNEI. The ends lost 8 bases at V and 10 bases at J; junction bases unmatched: 5. CDR3 loop: CASSYRGHYTF. CDR3 coding DNA: TGTGCCAGCTCTTACAGGGGGCACTACACCTTC.

This clone was observed once. The CDR3 region is CASSPSGTGYEQYF. Written as DNA, the CDR3 is TGTGCCAGCTCACCCTCTGGGACGGGGTACGAGCAGTACTTC. The V call is TRBV18, the J call TRBJ2-7; D tentatively fits TRBD1 or TRBD2 (5 bases each). The length of the CDR3 is 14 residues. The V end lost 3 bases, the J end lost 4 bases, and 13 bases lay between the germline ends. Germline CDR1 and CDR2: KGHSH and LQKENI.

The chain is built from TRBV5-1 and TRBJ2-4; either TRBD1 or TRBD2 may supply D (5 bases each). V was cut by 0 bases and J by 5 bases, with 12 bases left in between. CDR1 and CDR2 from the germline V gene are SGHRS and YFSETQ. The CDR3 sequence is 15 residues long. The CDR3 sequence: CASSLAPGRENIQYF. CDR3 bases: TGCGCCAGCAGCTTGGCTCCAGGGAGAGAAAACATTCAGTACTTC. Using reference TRBV5-1 and TRBJ2-4 for the parts outside the CDR3, the full variable domain is KAGVTQTPRYLIKTRGQQVTLSCSPISGHRSVSWYQQTPGQGLQFLFEYFSETQRNKGNFPGRFSGRQFSNSRSEMNVSTLELGDSALYLCASSLAPGRENIQYFGAGTRLSVL.

A few counts support this clone. The CDR3 spells CASSDSGGGNEQFF. CDR3 sequence (DNA): TGTGCCAGCAGCGATAGCGGGGGGGGCAATGAGCAGTTCTTC. The chain recombines TRBV7-2 with TRBJ2-1, with TRBD2 identical over 11 bases. The CDR3 length is 14 residues. J gave up 6 bases and V 5 bases, and 3 bases lay outside the gene matches. Germline V gene lookup returns CDR1 SGHTA and CDR2 FQGNSA. Full variable domain (remainder filled in from reference TRBV7-2 and TRBJ2-1): GAGVSQSPSNKVTEKGKDVELRCDPISGHTALYWYRQSLGQGLEFLIYFQGNSAPDKSGLPSDRFSAERTGGSVSTLTIQRTQQEDSAVYLCASSDSGGGNEQFFGPGTRLTVL.

This clone was seen just once. V is TRBV20-1 and J is TRBJ1-6, with D uncertain. CDR1 is DFQATT, CDR2 SNEGSKA, per germline (reference sequence). The CDR3 consists of 15 residues. V lost 3 bases and J 0 bases, leaving 9 bases between the germline ends. CDR3 amino acids: CSASRGSSYNSPLHF. CDR3 nucleotide sequence: TGCAGTGCTAGTCGAGGGAGCTCCTATAATTCACCCCTCCACTTT.

The chain combines TRBV15 with TRBJ2-1; 9 bases match TRBD2. The trim removed 6 bases at V and 7 bases at J, leaving 4 bases unmatched. Germline V gene data show CDR1 as LNHNV and CDR2 as YYDKDF (reference sequence). The CDR3 is 13 amino acids. The CDR3 sequence: CATRAGGYNEQFF. The DNA for the CDR3 is TGTGCCACCAGGGCGGGGGGGTATAATGAGCAGTTCTTC.

J is TRBJ1-1 and V is TRBV12-3 or TRBV12-4, with D uncertain. The CDR3 is made up of 12 amino acids. Trimming cost V 6 bases and J 7 bases, with 12 bases left between them. The CDR3 DNA reads TGTGCCAGCAGGCTCCTCGGGGTTGAAGCTTTCTTT. It specifies CASRLLGVEAFF.

The V gene is TRBV11-1, the J gene TRBJ1-1, with TRBD1 as a possible D gene (6 bases). The CDR3 extends over 14 amino acids. Per germline, CDR1 SGHAT and CDR2 FQDESV (reference sequence). The V and J ends lost 3 bases and 4 bases respectively, with 12 bases between them. In DNA form, the CDR3 reads TGTGCCAGCAGCTTCGGGCGGGGGGCCACTGAAGCTTTCTTT. Translation gives CASSFGRGATEAFF.

The rearrangement links TRBV12-5 to TRBJ2-5; D might be TRBD1 or TRBD2, each matching 5 bases. Germline loops: CDR1 LGHNT, CDR2 FRNRAP. The CDR3 length is 14 residues. Trimming removed 2 bases at V and 5 bases at J, with 12 bases between. The CDR3 DNA is TGTGCTAGTGGTTTGCCGGGACCCGTCGAGACCCAGTACTTC. Its protein product is CASGLPGPVETQYF.

The chain uses TRBV9 and TRBJ2-3; 11 bases fit TRBD2. The trim removed 5 bases at V and 6 bases at J, leaving 8 bases unmatched. Germline values: CDR1 SGDLS, CDR2 YYNGEE. The CDR3 sequence is 15 residues long. The CDR3 sequence: CASSYSGGASDTQYF. In nucleotides, the CDR3 is TGTGCCAGCAGTTATAGCGGGGGGGCCTCGGATACGCAGTATTTT.

J is TRBJ1-2 and V is TRBV27, with TRBD1 matching over 8 bases. J gave up 4 bases and V 0 bases, and 4 bases lay outside the gene matches. This CDR3 has 15 residues. Germline CDR1 and CDR2: MNHEY and SMNVEV (reference sequence). CDR3 nucleotide sequence: TGTGCCAGCAGTTTATCGATGGGACAGGCCTATGGCTACACCTTC. Protein sequence: CASSLSMGQAYGYTF.

This clone showed up just a few times. The chain carries TRBV12-5 and TRBJ2-7, with TRBD2 as a possible D gene (7 bases). The CDR3 covers 14 residues. The germline V gene has CDR1 LGHNT and CDR2 FRNRAP. With 7 bases removed from V and 0 bases from J, the gap between germline ends came to 13 bases. CDR3 amino acids: CASAGRGGSYEQYF. The CDR3 DNA is TGTGCTAGTGCGGGAAGGGGGGGCTCCTACGAGCAGTACTTC.

The rearrangement joins TRBV4-2 to TRBJ2-3; D remains ambiguous. Germline V gene sequence: CDR1 LGHNA, CDR2 YNFKEQ. CDR3 length: 12 amino acids. V lost 0 bases, J lost 8 bases, and 6 bases lay in between. The CDR3 coding sequence is TGTGCCAGCAGCCAAGACTCGAGTACGCAGTATTTT. This codes for CASSQDSSTQYF.

The chain carries TRBV5-8 and TRBJ1-1; a weak D match, TRBD1 (5 bases). The ends were cut back, 4 bases at V and 9 bases at J, with 16 bases in the middle. CDR1 SGHTS and CDR2 YDEGEE come from the germline V gene. This CDR3 has 13 amino acids. The DNA for the CDR3 is TGTGCCAGCAGCCGAGGCCGGGACTGGCAAGCTTTCTTT. Its protein product is CASSRGRDWQAFF.

This clone was counted once. The rearrangement links TRBV11-2 to TRBJ2-1, with 11 bases that match TRBD2. With 5 bases clipped from V and 7 bases from J, the junction kept 7 bases outside the gene matches. The V gene's germline CDR1 is SGHAT and CDR2 FQNNGV. The CDR3 contains 15 residues. This chain's CDR3 is CASSVTSGSENEQFF. In nucleotides, the CDR3 is TGTGCCAGCAGCGTTACTAGCGGGAGCGAAAATGAGCAGTTCTTC.

This clone has a single count. The genes are TRBV2 and TRBJ1-1, with D hard to call. Germline lookup yields CDR1 SNHLY and CDR2 FYNNEI. The CDR3 spans 16 residues. Trimming stripped 7 bases from V and 0 bases from J, with 18 bases between. The CDR3 DNA reads as TGTGCCAGCAATCCCGAGCCAGGTCTAATGAACACTGAAGCTTTCTTT. Its translation is CASNPEPGLMNTEAFF.

A few counts support this clone. The chain carries TRBV7-2 and TRBJ2-5, with no clear D. The CDR3 extends over 14 amino acids. With 0 bases removed from V and 1 base from J, the gap between germline ends came to 6 bases. Per the germline V gene, CDR1 is SGHTA and CDR2 is FQGNSA. CDR3 region: CASSLARRQETQYF. The CDR3, as DNA: TGTGCCAGCAGCTTAGCGAGGCGCCAAGAGACCCAGTACTTC. The variable domain in full, completed from reference TRBV7-2 and TRBJ2-5, reads GAGVSQSPSNKVTEKGKDVELRCDPISGHTALYWYRQSLGQGLEFLIYFQGNSAPDKSGLPSDRFSAERTGGSVSTLTIQRTQQEDSAVYLCASSLARRQETQYFGPGTRLLVL.

This clone was seen a single time. The rearrangement links TRBV5-1 to TRBJ2-7; possible D gene TRBD2, 5 bases. The V end was cut by 4 bases, the J end by 3 bases, with 14 bases between. There are 14 residues in the CDR3. Germline V CDR1 and CDR2: SGHRS, YFSETQ. The CDR3 DNA follows: TGCGCCAGCAGCCCCTCGGGGATAGGCTACGAGCAGTACTTC. Amino acid sequence: CASSPSGIGYEQYF.

J is TRBJ1-5 and V is TRBV2; D remains unclear. V was trimmed by 3 bases and J by 5 bases, leaving 11 bases between them. This CDR3 is built from 14 residues. CDR1 and CDR2 (germline): SNHLY, FYNNEI. The CDR3 bases are TGTGCCAGCAGTGATGACTACCTTTATCAGCCCCAGCATTTT. The encoded protein is CASSDDYLYQPQHF.

V is TRBV7-2 and J is TRBJ1-4, with D uncertain. V lost 4 bases to trimming and J lost 4 bases, with 10 bases between them. Germline lookup yields CDR1 SGHTA and CDR2 FQGNSA. The CDR3 loop spans 14 amino acids. The CDR3 DNA follows: TGTGCCAGCAGCTACCCCGCCGTTAATGAAAAACTGTTTTTT. It translates to CASSYPAVNEKLFF. Based on the CDR3 plus reference TRBV7-2 and TRBJ1-4, the full variable domain is GAGVSQSPSNKVTEKGKDVELRCDPISGHTALYWYRQSLGQGLEFLIYFQGNSAPDKSGLPSDRFSAERTGGSVSTLTIQRTQQEDSAVYLCASSYPAVNEKLFFGSGTQLSVL.

The J gene is TRBJ2-3, the V gene TRBV19; D might be TRBD1 (5 bases). V was shortened by 8 bases and J by 0 bases, with 6 bases between the two germline ends. Germline CDR1 and CDR2: LNHDA and SQIVND (reference sequence). The CDR3 is made up of 12 amino acids. CDR3 nucleotide sequence: TGTGCCAGTCGACAGAGCACAGATACGCAGTATTTT. Protein product: CASRQSTDTQYF.

This clone has just a few counts. V and J are TRBV2 and TRBJ2-7, with 10 nucleotides matching TRBD1. The CDR3 loop spans 14 amino acids. From germline, CDR1 is SNHLY and CDR2 FYNNEI. V trimming: 8 bases; J trimming: 2 bases; junction bases outside the gene matches: 6. The CDR3 DNA is TGTGCCAGCCGTTGGGACAGGGGAACCTACGAGCAGTACTTC. Translation: CASRWDRGTYEQYF.

The chain employs TRBV2 and TRBJ2-3; D might be TRBD1 or TRBD2, each matching 5 bases. This CDR3 region has 14 residues. Trimming removed 4 bases at V and 6 bases at J, with 14 bases between. The germline gives CDR1 SNHLY, CDR2 FYNNEI. The CDR3 region has the DNA TGTGCCAGCAGTGTATGGGACCGAAGGGATACGCAGTATTTT. Its protein is CASSVWDRRDTQYF.

This clone was counted a single time. J is TRBJ1-3 and V is TRBV7-2; a possible D gene is TRBD1 (6 bases). The V gene lost 1 base and the J gene lost 4 bases, with 11 bases spanning the gap. This CDR3 is 15 amino acids long. CDR1 is SGHTA, CDR2 FQGNSA, per germline. The CDR3 nucleotides are TGTGCCAGCAGCTTAGGGCGAGGGGGGGGAAACACCATATATTTT. It encodes CASSLGRGGGNTIYF.

Details on this clone: The sample holds other DNA sequences that translate to the same CDR3. V gene TRBV6-2 or TRBV6-3 combines with J gene TRBJ2-7; D gene unclear. The V end was cut by 3 bases, the J end by 0 bases, with 9 bases between. This CDR3 is 14 amino acids long. The germline V gene has CDR1 MNHEY and CDR2 SVGEGT. CDR3 region: CASSYVSGSYEQYF. The CDR3 nucleotides read TGTGCCAGCAGTTATGTTTCAGGCTCCTACGAGCAGTACTTC.

V gene TRBV10-1 combines with J gene TRBJ1-5; no clear D. The CDR3 totals 12 residues. CDR1 and CDR2 from the germline V gene are WNHNN and SYGVQD (reference sequence). Trimming pared 3 bases from V and 7 bases from J, leaving 7 bases between. CDR3 sequence (DNA): TGCGCCAGCAGTGAAAGGCGGCAGCCCCAGCATTTT. Its protein product is CASSERRQPQHF.